A selection of T cell receptor beta chains follows, all from one sample in a study of blood T cell repertoires in COVID-19. Repertoires were generated with immunoSEQ multiplex PCR, while TCRdb's copy carries only in-frame clones and drops some. Here the sample spans some 99,000 clones, roughly 84% being singletons. The source material was peripheral blood. The receptor source for this set is a woman in her forties or fifties with acute or convalescent COVID-19. Both conserved end residues are part of each CDR3. A D gene is named only where the DNA matches it firmly.

j_call d_call v_call cdr3_nt cdr3_aa
TRBJ2-2 - TRBV7-3 TGTGCCAGCAGCTTAACCGGGGGACTCAACACCGGGGAGCTGTTTTTT CASSLTGGLNTGELFF
TRBJ2-3 - TRBV12-3/TRBV12-4 TGTGCCAGCAGACTGACTAGCACAGATACGCAGTATTTT CASRLTSTDTQYF
TRBJ2-7 TRBD1 TRBV4-1 TGCGCCAGCAGCCACGGGGCCGGGACAGCCTCCTACGAGCAGTACTTC CASSHGAGTASYEQYF
TRBJ1-1 - TRBV3-1/TRBV3-2 TGTGCCAGCAGCCAAAACCAATTGCGTCCCATGAACACTGAAGCTTTCTTT CASSQNQLRPMNTEAFF
TRBJ1-2 - TRBV5-1 TGCGCCAGCAGCCCCGGCGGGTCGGTCAGCTACACCTTC CASSPGGSVSYTF
TRBJ1-1 - TRBV2 TGTGCCAGCAGTGGGGTAGGAGATACTGAAGCTTTCTTT CASSGVGDTEAFF
TRBJ1-1 - TRBV10-3 TGTGCCATCAGTGAATTCCCCGGACACCGAGAAGCTTTCTTT CAISEFPGHREAFF
TRBJ2-1 TRBD1 TRBV5-1 TGCGCCAGCAAGCTATCGGGACAGGGGGCCAGTGAGCAGTTCTTC CASKLSGQGASEQFF
TRBJ1-1 - TRBV5-1 TGCGCCAGCAGCTTTCAGGGCATGAACACTGAAGCTTTCTTT CASSFQGMNTEAFF
TRBJ1-1 TRBD1 TRBV10-3 TGTGCCACACGACAGGGGGCGAACACTGAAGCTTTCTTT CATRQGANTEAFF
TRBJ2-2 TRBD2 TRBV12-5 TGTGCTAGTGGTTCCCACCAGGGACTAGCGGGGGGACCCGCGGAGCTGTTTTTT CASGSHQGLAGGPAELFF